The rows below give T cell receptor beta chains drawn from one sample of a study of blood T cells in healthy people across ages. TCRdb re-analysed the 5' RACE reads in MiXCR, keeping a single row per CDR3 protein. Altogether hundreds of thousands of distinct CDR3 sequences are present, 49% being singletons, with the ten largest covering around a third. Material: blood. These receptors originate from a woman in her sixties in good health. The CDR3 runs from the conserved cysteine through the conserved F or W. The order of the fields is D gene, V gene, J gene, clone size, CDR3 DNA, CDR3 protein. The D gene is left open where the match is weak. Clone size is stated in some rows and not others, as once, few, many or a class when expanded.

>-|TRBV4-2|TRBJ2-5|few
TGTGCCAGCAGCCAAGATTACGGGAATGAGCAGTACTTC
CASSQDYGNEQYF
>TRBD2|TRBV24-1|TRBJ2-1|many
TGTGCCACCGCTGAGCGGGAGGATGAGCAGTTCTTC
CATAEREDEQFF
>-|TRBV4-3|TRBJ1-6|-
TGCGCCAGCAGCCAAGTACAGGGAAGGTCAAATTCACCCCTCCACTTT
CASSQVQGRSNSPLHF
>-|TRBV29-1|TRBJ2-4|-
TGCAGCGTTGGTGCCCTGGGGGCCAAAAACATTCAGTACTTC
CSVGALGAKNIQYF
>-|TRBV30|TRBJ1-2|-
TGTGCCTGGAGTACAGCTAACTATGGCTACACCTTC
CAWSTANYGYTF
>TRBD1|TRBV20-1|TRBJ1-4|-
TGCAGTGCTTCCGACCCCCAGGGGGCTAATGAAAAACTGTTTTTT
CSASDPQGANEKLFF
>-|TRBV28|TRBJ1-2|once
TGTGCCAGCGTCTCGTTACTGGTCTATGGCTACACCTTC
CASVSLLVYGYTF
>-|TRBV29-1|TRBJ1-2|-
TGCAGCGTTGACAGGTCAGGCTATGGCTACACCTTC
CSVDRSGYGYTF
>-|TRBV27|TRBJ2-2|-
TGTGCCAGCAGTTTATCGGTTACCGGGGAGCTGTTTTTT
CASSLSVTGELFF
>TRBD1|TRBV12-5|TRBJ2-1|-
TGTGCTAGTGGTAGGGACAGGGGACCCTACAATGAGCAGTTCTTC
CASGRDRGPYNEQFF
>TRBD2|TRBV7-9|TRBJ2-1|-
TGTGCCAGCAGCACCACTAGAGCGGGAGATGAGCAGTTCTTC
CASSTTRAGDEQFF
>-|TRBV24-1|TRBJ2-7|few
TGTGCCACCAGTGATTTGCGTGAGCAGTACTTC
CATSDLREQYF
>-|TRBV5-1|TRBJ2-7|-
TGCGCCAGCACCGGGGACGGGAGCTCCTACAATGAGCAGTACTTC
CASTGDGSSYNEQYF
>-|TRBV6-6|TRBJ2-3|-
TGTGCCAGCAGTTACCTTAATCCGGCGTCGCCAGATACGCAGTATTTT
CASSYLNPASPDTQYF
>-|TRBV15|TRBJ1-2|many
TGTGCCACCAGCAGAGATTCTTCGGGGATCTATGGCTACACCTTC
CATSRDSSGIYGYTF
>TRBD1|TRBV7-9|TRBJ1-4|-
TGTGCCAGCAGCTTAGGCCGGGACAGGGCCAACGAAAAACTGTTTTTT
CASSLGRDRANEKLFF
>-|TRBV12-3/TRBV12-4|TRBJ2-3|-
TGTGCCAGCACTCTTAGTGGGGCTAGCACAGATGCGGAGTATTTT
CASTLSGASTDAEYF
>-|TRBV18|TRBJ2-3|-
TGTGCCAGCTCACCACGTAGTGGCACAGATACGCAGTATTTT
CASSPRSGTDTQYF
>-|TRBV29-1|TRBJ2-5|many
TGCAGCGTTCCGACAGGAGAGACCCAGTACTTC
CSVPTGETQYF
>-|TRBV6-5|TRBJ2-7|few
TGTGCCAGCAGTCGTACCGGGCCCACCTACGAGCAGTACTTC
CASSRTGPTYEQYF
>TRBD2|TRBV20-1|TRBJ2-1|-
TGCAGTGCTAGAGATCCGGCAACTAGCGGAGCTGACAATGAGCAGTTCTTC
CSARDPATSGADNEQFF
>TRBD2|TRBV20-1|TRBJ2-7|-
TGCAGTGCTAGCCCCTCTAGCGGGAGTCCCCACGAGCAGTACTTC
CSASPSSGSPHEQYF
>-|TRBV6-6|TRBJ2-6|-
TGTGCCATCCAGCCATCGAATGGGGCCAACGTCCTGACTTTC
CAIQPSNGANVLTF
>-|TRBV20-1|TRBJ2-3|-
TGCAGTGCTAGTCCGGGGAGGACCGTCCCAGATACGCAGTATTTT
CSASPGRTVPDTQYF
>-|TRBV20-1|TRBJ2-7|-
TGCAGTGCTAGGCCTCATACGGGGTTTGGAGAGCAGTACTTC
CSARPHTGFGEQYF
>-|TRBV28|TRBJ2-2|-
TGTGCCAGCTACAGACAGGGAGGTACCGGGGAGCTGTTTTTT
CASYRQGGTGELFF
>-|TRBV19|TRBJ1-5|-
TGTGCCAGTAGTCCCCAGGGACCTCGGGCCCAGCATTTT
CASSPQGPRAQHF
>TRBD1|TRBV7-9|TRBJ1-2|-
TGTGCCAGCAGCTCGGGACAGACCTCTAACTATGGCTACACCTTC
CASSSGQTSNYGYTF
>-|TRBV6-6|TRBJ1-1|few
TGTGCCAGCAGTTACTCCCTGAACACTGAAGCTTTCTTT
CASSYSLNTEAFF
>-|TRBV12-3/TRBV12-4|TRBJ1-6|many
TGTGCCAGCAGTTTTGGGGGCACTAATTCACCCCTCCACTTT
CASSFGGTNSPLHF
>-|TRBV3-1|TRBJ1-1|once
TGTGCCAGCAGCCAAGCAGGGGTTTTGGCTTTCTTT
CASSQAGVLAFF
>-|TRBV10-3|TRBJ1-2|-
TGTGCCATCAGAGGGCAGATCGAAAACTATGGCTACACCTTC
CAIRGQIENYGYTF
>-|TRBV5-1|TRBJ2-1|-
TGCGCCAGCAGCTTCGACGGAAGCTCCTACAATGAGCAGTTCTTC
CASSFDGSSYNEQFF
>TRBD2|TRBV2|TRBJ2-7|-
TGTGCCAGCAGGCGGGAGGTGGGTTCGACCTACGAGCAGTACTTC
CASRREVGSTYEQYF
>-|TRBV29-1|TRBJ2-7|-
TGCAGCGCCTCACCACAGGATAACTCCTACGAGCAGTACTTC
CSASPQDNSYEQYF
>-|TRBV7-2|TRBJ2-3|-
TGTGCCAGCAGCCCTGTCTGGGATCGCGATACGCAGTATTTT
CASSPVWDRDTQYF
>TRBD1|TRBV4-3|TRBJ2-3|few
TGCGCCAGCAGCCCTCAAGAAGGGACAGGGGGTGATACGCAGTATTTT
CASSPQEGTGGDTQYF
>TRBD2|TRBV20-1|TRBJ2-1|-
TGCAGTGCTATGCGGGGGATCTACAATGAGCAGTTCTTC
CSAMRGIYNEQFF
>-|TRBV4-3|TRBJ2-7|-
TGCGCCAGCAGCCAAACCTTATATTCCTACGAGCAGTACTTC
CASSQTLYSYEQYF
>TRBD2|TRBV20-1|TRBJ2-7|-
TGCAGTGCTAGTAGAGGCCTAGCGGGCCTAGAGGGAGACGAGCAGTACTTC
CSASRGLAGLEGDEQYF
>-|TRBV5-6|TRBJ2-7|many
TGTGCCAGCAGCCTTGTGTCTTCCTACGAGCAGTACTTC
CASSLVSSYEQYF
>-|TRBV4-3|TRBJ2-5|-
TGCGCCAGCAGCCAAGATCGGGGCCGGGGTGGGCAGTACTTC
CASSQDRGRGGQYF
>-|TRBV30|TRBJ1-5|-
TGTGCCTGGGGTGTTAACAGCGACCGCAATCAGCCCCAGCATTTT
CAWGVNSDRNQPQHF
>TRBD2|TRBV20-1|TRBJ2-7|once
TGCAGTGCTTACGGAGCGGGGAGCGCCTACGAGCAGTACTTC
CSAYGAGSAYEQYF
>-|TRBV5-6|TRBJ1-1|-
TGTGCCAGCGACGGGGTCGACACTGAAGCTTTCTTT
CASDGVDTEAFF
>-|TRBV29-1|TRBJ2-1|-
TGCAGCGGCCGGAGGGAGGCGTACAATGAGCAGTTCTTC
CSGRREAYNEQFF
>-|TRBV6-1|TRBJ1-2|once
TGTGCCAGCAGTGTCCCGTACCGGGGCTATGGCTACACCTTC
CASSVPYRGYGYTF
>-|TRBV11-2|TRBJ2-1|-
TGTGCCAGCAGCTTAGACCACTTAACTCCGGAGCAGTTCTTC
CASSLDHLTPEQFF
>TRBD2|TRBV18|TRBJ2-7|few
TGTGCCAGCTCACCTCCGGGACTAGCGGAGATCGAGCAGTACTTC
CASSPPGLAEIEQYF
>-|TRBV11-2|TRBJ2-4|-
TGTGCCAGCAGCTTTGCGCGGGGTTCCAAAAACATTCAGTACTTC
CASSFARGSKNIQYF
>TRBD2|TRBV6-2/TRBV6-3|TRBJ2-1|few
TGTGCCAGCAGTTGGACTAGCGTCGACTACAATGAGCAGTTCTTC
CASSWTSVDYNEQFF
>TRBD2|TRBV11-1|TRBJ2-3|once
TGTGCCAGCAGCTTCACCTTGGCTAGCGGGAGCGCAGATACGCAGTATTTT
CASSFTLASGSADTQYF
>TRBD1|TRBV20-1|TRBJ1-4|-
TGCAGTGCCCGGACAGGGTTAAATGAAAAACTGTTTTTT
CSARTGLNEKLFF